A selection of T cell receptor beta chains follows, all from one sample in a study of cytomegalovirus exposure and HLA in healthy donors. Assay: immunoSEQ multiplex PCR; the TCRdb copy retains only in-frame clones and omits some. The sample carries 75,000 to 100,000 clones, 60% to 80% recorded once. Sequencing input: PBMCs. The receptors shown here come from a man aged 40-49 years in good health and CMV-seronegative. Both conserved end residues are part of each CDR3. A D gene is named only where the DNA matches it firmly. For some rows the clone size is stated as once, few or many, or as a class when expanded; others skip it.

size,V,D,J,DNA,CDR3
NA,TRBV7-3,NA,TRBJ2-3,TGTGCCAGCAGCTTCAGACATCGCACAGATACGCAGTATTTT,CASSFRHRTDTQYF
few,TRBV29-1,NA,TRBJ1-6,TGCAGCGCTTCCCAAAGACGGGGGGCTTCCTATAATTCACCCCTCCACTTT,CSASQRRGASYNSPLHF
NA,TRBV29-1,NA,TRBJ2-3,TGCAGCGTTGAATTTAGCGCTGGCACAGATACGCAGTATTTT,CSVEFSAGTDTQYF
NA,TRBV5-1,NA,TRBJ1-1,TGCGCCAGCAGCACTAACGGGGGAACCCGGGGCACTGAAGCTTTCTTT,CASSTNGGTRGTEAFF
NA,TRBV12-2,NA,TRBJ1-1,TGTGCAAGTCGCTTAGTGTCGGGAACTGAAGCTTTCTTT,CASRLVSGTEAFF
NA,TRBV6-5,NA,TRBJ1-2,TGTGCCAGCAGTTACCTGGACACAAACTATGGCTACACCTTC,CASSYLDTNYGYTF
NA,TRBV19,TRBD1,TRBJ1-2,TGTGCCAGTAAAGACTCCGGGACAGGGGGTTATGGCTACACCTTC,CASKDSGTGGYGYTF
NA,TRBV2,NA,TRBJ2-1,TGTGCCAGCAGCGAGAGATACAATGAGCAGTTCTTC,CASSERYNEQFF
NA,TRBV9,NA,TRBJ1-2,TGTGCCAGCAGCGTAGGGGGCGTAAACTACTATGGCTACACCTTC,CASSVGGVNYYGYTF
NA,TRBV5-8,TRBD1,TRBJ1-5,TGTGCCAGCAGCTTGGCCCAGGGGGCTAACAATCAGCCCCAGCATTTT,CASSLAQGANNQPQHF
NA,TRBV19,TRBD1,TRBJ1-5,TGTGCCAGTAGTATAACCCGGACAGGGGAGAGCGGCAATCAGCCCCAGCATTTT,CASSITRTGESGNQPQHF
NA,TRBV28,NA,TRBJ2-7,TGTGCCAGCAGTTTATGGGACAATCCATCCGAGCAGTACTTC,CASSLWDNPSEQYF
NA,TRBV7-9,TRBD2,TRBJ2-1,TGTGCCAGCAGCCCGTCGGGACTAGCGGTTGAGCAGTTCTTC,CASSPSGLAVEQFF
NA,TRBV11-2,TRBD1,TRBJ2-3,TGTGCCAGCAGCTCCCGGAGGGACAGGGTTACAGATACGCAGTATTTT,CASSSRRDRVTDTQYF
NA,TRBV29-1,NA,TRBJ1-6,TGCAGCGTTGAAGATAGGGGACTCCTAGCCTTT,CSVEDRGLLAF
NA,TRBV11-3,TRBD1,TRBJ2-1,TGTGCCAGCAGCTACGGACAGGGTTACAATGAGCAGTTCTTC,CASSYGQGYNEQFF
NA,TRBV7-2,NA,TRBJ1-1,TGTGCCAGCAGCGGAAACCGACAGAACACTGAAGCTTTCTTT,CASSGNRQNTEAFF
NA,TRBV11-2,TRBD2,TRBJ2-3,TGTGCCAGCAGCCTGGCGGGGGGCGGGGCAGATACGCAGTATTTT,CASSLAGGGADTQYF
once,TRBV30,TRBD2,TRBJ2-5,TGTGCCTGGAGTGTGGGGACTAGCGGGGTGGGGGAGACCCAGTACTTC,CAWSVGTSGVGETQYF
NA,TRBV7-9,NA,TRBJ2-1,TGTGCCAGCAGGAACAACCAGGGGAGAGGCTACAATGAGCAGTTCTTC,CASRNNQGRGYNEQFF
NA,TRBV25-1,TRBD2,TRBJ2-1,TGTGCCAGCAGTGAATTCGGGGGGGGGCCTTCCAATGAGCAGTTCTTC,CASSEFGGGPSNEQFF
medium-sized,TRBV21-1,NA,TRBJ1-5,TGTGCCAGGCCCGGGACACGGAACAATCAGCCCCAGCATTTT,CARPGTRNNQPQHF
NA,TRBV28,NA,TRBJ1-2,TGTGCCAGCAGTTTATCCAGGGCGAGCGGCTACACCTTC,CASSLSRASGYTF
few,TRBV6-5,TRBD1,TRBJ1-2,TGTGCCAGCAGTTACTCGCCGGGACAGGGGGCATTAATCACCTTC,CASSYSPGQGALITF
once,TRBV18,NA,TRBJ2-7,TGTGCCAGCTCCCCAGGGCCGCCCCACGAGCAGTACTTC,CASSPGPPHEQYF
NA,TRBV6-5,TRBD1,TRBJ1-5,TGTGCCAGCAGGGAACGGGACAGGGGAAATCAGCCCCAGCATTTT,CASRERDRGNQPQHF
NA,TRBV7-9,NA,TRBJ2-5,TGTGCCAGCAGCTTCCGCCGGACAGGAGGGGAGACCCAGTACTTC,CASSFRRTGGETQYF
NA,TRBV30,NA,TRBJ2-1,TGTGCCTGGAGTAAAACCGGGACATGGACAGACAATGAGCAGTTCTTC,CAWSKTGTWTDNEQFF
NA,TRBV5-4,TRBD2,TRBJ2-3,TGTGCCAGCAGCTTTCGGCTAGCGGGAGTCCTCTGGAGCACAGATACGCAGTATTTT,CASSFRLAGVLWSTDTQYF
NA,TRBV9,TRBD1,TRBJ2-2,TGTGCCAGCAGCGTAGTAGTAGCTCAGGGGGCCGGGGAGCTGTTTTTT,CASSVVVAQGAGELFF
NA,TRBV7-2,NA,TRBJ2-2,TGTGCCACCAGCGTGAGAGCATACGGGGAGCTGTTTTTT,CATSVRAYGELFF
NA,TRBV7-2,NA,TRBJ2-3,TGTGCCAGCAGCAACCCGGGACATTTCACAGATACGCAGTATTTT,CASSNPGHFTDTQYF
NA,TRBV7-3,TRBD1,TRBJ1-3,TGTGCCAGCAGCTTAGGGACAGGAGGAAACACCATATATTTT,CASSLGTGGNTIYF
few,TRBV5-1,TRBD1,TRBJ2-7,TGCGCCAGCAGCTTGGTGGACAGGGGATCCTACGAGCAGTACTTC,CASSLVDRGSYEQYF
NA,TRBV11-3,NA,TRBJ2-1,TGTGCCAGCAGCTTACAAGGGGGCAATGAGCAGTTCTTC,CASSLQGGNEQFF
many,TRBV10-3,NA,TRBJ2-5,TGTGCCATCAGTGGTTTAGCGGATTCGGGGGACCAGTACTTC,CAISGLADSGDQYF
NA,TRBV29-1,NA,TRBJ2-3,TGCAGCGTTGAGTTCTCAGATACGCAGTATTTT,CSVEFSDTQYF
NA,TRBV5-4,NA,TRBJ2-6,TGTGCCAGCAGCGAGCACCCTGGGGCCAACGTCCTGACTTTC,CASSEHPGANVLTF
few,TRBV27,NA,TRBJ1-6,TGTGCCAGCAGCCCCGGACTTTATAATTCACCCCTCCACTTT,CASSPGLYNSPLHF
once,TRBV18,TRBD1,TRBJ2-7,TGTGCCAGCTCACTAGGGACAGGAAGCTCCTACGAGCAGTACTTC,CASSLGTGSSYEQYF
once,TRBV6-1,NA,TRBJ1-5,TGTGCCAGCAGTGAAGGACAGGACGGCCAGCCCCAGCATTTT,CASSEGQDGQPQHF
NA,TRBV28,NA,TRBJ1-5,TGTGCCACCAAACCGCCGGGGGGGCGGGGGGGTCAGCCCCAGCATTTT,CATKPPGGRGGQPQHF
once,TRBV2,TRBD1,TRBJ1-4,TGTGCCAGCAGCAGACAGGGAGGTAGTGAAAAACTGTTTTTT,CASSRQGGSEKLFF
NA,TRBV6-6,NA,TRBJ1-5,TGTGCCAGCACCATAACCGACTATAGCAATCAGCCCCAGCATTTT,CASTITDYSNQPQHF
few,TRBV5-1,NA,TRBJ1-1,TGCGCCAGCAGCTTGGGGACAGCGACAATGAACACTGAAGCTTTCTTT,CASSLGTATMNTEAFF
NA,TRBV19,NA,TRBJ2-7,TGTGCCAGTTCTCTTGCCAGTTCCTACGAGCAGTACTTC,CASSLASSYEQYF
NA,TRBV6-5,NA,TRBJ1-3,TGTGCCAGCAGTTACGAAGCGAGCTCTGGAAACACCATATATTTT,CASSYEASSGNTIYF
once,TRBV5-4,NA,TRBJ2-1,TGTGCCAGCAGCTTAAAAGCGATGCATGAGCAGTTCTTC,CASSLKAMHEQFF